This T cell receptor (beta chain) is from a study of blood T cell repertoires in COVID-19. Study context: T cells, B-cell-depleted T cells, or PBMCs supplied cDNA or gDNA.

The table lists this clone with a count of one. Profiled with immunoSEQ multiplex PCR; TCRdb holds only in-frame clones, not every one. Of roughly 130,000 clones listed, over 75% are singletons. This CDR3 region has 15 residues. V was pared by 4 bases and J by 3 bases, with 6 bases of the junction left unmatched. The germline gives CDR1 MGHDK, CDR2 SYGVNS. The chain is built from TRBV25-1 and TRBJ2-1; 7 nucleotides match TRBD1. The sample consisted of peripheral blood. This TCR was recovered from a woman aged 55-75 years with acute or convalescent COVID-19. CDR3 sequence (DNA): TGTGCCAGCAGTGTCCCGGGACAGCTCTACAATGAGCAGTTCTTC. Translating gives CASSVPGQLYNEQFF.